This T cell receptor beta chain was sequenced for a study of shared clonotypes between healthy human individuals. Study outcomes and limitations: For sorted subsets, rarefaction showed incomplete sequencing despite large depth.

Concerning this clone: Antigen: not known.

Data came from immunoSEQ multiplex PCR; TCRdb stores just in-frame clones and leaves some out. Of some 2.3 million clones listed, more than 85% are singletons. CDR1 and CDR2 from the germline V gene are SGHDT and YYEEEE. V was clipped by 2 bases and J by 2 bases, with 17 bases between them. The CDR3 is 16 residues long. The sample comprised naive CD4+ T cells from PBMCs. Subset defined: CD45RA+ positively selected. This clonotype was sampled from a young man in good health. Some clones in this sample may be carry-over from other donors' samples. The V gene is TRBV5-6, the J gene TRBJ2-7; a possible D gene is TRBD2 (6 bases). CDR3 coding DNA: TGTGCCAGCAGCTTCAGGTTCTTGGGCGGGACCTACGAGCAGTACTTC. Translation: CASSFRFLGGTYEQYF.